The 26 T cell receptor beta chains reported below all come from one sample, sequenced in a study of control samples from healthy donors and cancer patients. Assay used: immunoSEQ multiplex PCR; TCRdb lists only in-frame clones, some missing. This sample has roughly 80,000 clones, with approximately 90% found just once. Sequenced material: blood. These receptor sequences come from a woman in her forties or fifties in good health.

This clone is a singleton in its sample. This chain uses TRBV5-6 with TRBJ2-3; 7 bases are a match to TRBD1. V was clipped by 3 bases and J by 5 bases; unmatched bases: 6. Germline CDR1 reads SGHDT; CDR2 reads YYEEEE. This CDR3 spans 14 amino acids. The CDR3 region has the DNA TGTGCCAGCAGCTCTGACAGGGATAAAGATACGCAGTATTTT. Encoded protein: CASSSDRDKDTQYF.

This sequence joins TRBV6-5 and TRBJ1-2; maybe TRBD1 (5 bases). Germline V CDR1 and CDR2: MNHEY, SVGAGI. V gave up 6 bases and J gave up 0 bases, with 14 bases separating them. This CDR3 contains 15 residues. Here the CDR3 DNA reads TGTGCCAGCAGCGCTGACAGTCCTACTAACTATGGCTACACCTTC. This sequence encodes CASSADSPTNYGYTF.

The chain recombines TRBV27 with TRBJ2-3; the match to TRBD1 covers 7 bases. CDR3 length: 14 residues. Losses at the gene ends were 3 bases for V and 1 base for J; bases not matched to a gene: 1. The germline CDR1 and CDR2 sequences are MNHEY and SMNVEV (reference sequence). The CDR3 loop is CASSLQGGTDTQYF. The DNA for the CDR3 is TGTGCCAGCAGTTTGCAGGGGGGCACAGATACGCAGTATTTT.

The genes are TRBV10-3 and TRBJ1-2; 8 bases line up with TRBD1. The CDR3 length is 12 residues. J lost 8 bases, V lost 6 bases, and 5 bases had no gene match. The germline CDR1 and CDR2 sequences are ENHRY and SYGVKD. For the CDR3, the DNA is TGTGCCATCAGAGACAGGGGTTGGGGCTACACCTTC. It specifies CAIRDRGWGYTF.

This clone was recorded once. The chain joins TRBV6-5 to TRBJ1-2; D is possibly TRBD1 (5 bases). The germline V and J ends were trimmed by 6 bases and 3 bases, with 8 bases remaining between them. This CDR3 region has 12 residues. In germline, CDR1 is MNHEY, CDR2 SVGAGI. The CDR3: CASRQGDYGYTF. The CDR3 DNA follows: TGTGCCAGCAGGCAGGGCGACTATGGCTACACCTTC.

The rearrangement links TRBV3-1 (or the pseudogene TRBV3-2) to TRBJ1-1, with D possibly matching TRBD1 (5 bases). CDR3 size: 13 residues. V was trimmed by 4 bases and J by 3 bases, leaving 9 bases between them. From germline, CDR1 is LGHDT and CDR2 YNNKEL (reference sequence). The CDR3 nucleotides are TGTGCCAGCAGCCGGACAAGTTACACTGAAGCTTTCTTT. As protein: CASSRTSYTEAFF.

The V call is TRBV21-1, the J call TRBJ1-2. TRBV21-1 is given as a pseudogene. This CDR3 is 16 amino acids long. CDR3 coding DNA: TGTGCCAGCAGCAAGGTGGTGGGAGGGGTGGACTATGGCTACACCTTC. This translates into CASSKVVGGVDYGYTF.

The gene calls are TRBV7-2 and TRBJ1-1; D gene ambiguous. V was trimmed by 2 bases and J by 6 bases, leaving 13 bases between them. Germline V gene sequence: CDR1 SGHTA, CDR2 FQGNSA. This CDR3 comprises 14 residues. CDR3 sequence (DNA): TGTGCCAGCAGCTTAAGCCCGAGGGCCCCTGAAGCTTTCTTT. This gives the protein CASSLSPRAPEAFF.

The chain uses TRBV9 and TRBJ1-2, with TRBD1 as a possible D gene (5 bases). CDR3 size: 16 residues. The V end was cut by 3 bases, the J end by 3 bases, with 18 bases between. Looked up from germline, CDR1 is SGDLS and CDR2 is YYNGEE. CDR3 region: CASSGTEWGGYYGYTF. The CDR3 coding sequence is TGTGCCAGCAGCGGAACAGAGTGGGGGGGATACTATGGCTACACCTTC. Full variable domain (outside the CDR3, taken from reference TRBV9 and TRBJ1-2): DSGVTQTPKHLITATGQRVTLRCSPRSGDLSVYWYQQSLDQGLQFLIQYYNGEERAKGNILERFSAQQFPDLHSELNLSSLELGDSALYFCASSGTEWGGYYGYTFGSGTRLTVV.

A few counts support this clone. This chain links TRBV7-2 with TRBJ1-2; D is possibly TRBD1 (5 bases). The V gene lost 0 bases and the J gene lost 5 bases, with 16 bases spanning the gap. This CDR3 has 16 residues. The germline V gene encodes CDR1 SGHTA and CDR2 FQGNSA. CDR3 in amino acids: CASSLALGWGSYGYTF. The CDR3 nucleotides are TGTGCCAGCAGCTTAGCGCTAGGTTGGGGGTCGTATGGCTACACCTTC.

The V call is TRBV13, the J call TRBJ2-5, with D perhaps being TRBD1 or TRBD2 (5 bases each). Germline V gene data show CDR1 as PRHDT and CDR2 as FYEKMQ (reference sequence). The CDR3 runs to 13 residues. V was cut by 5 bases and J by 5 bases, with 12 bases left in between. CDR3 region: CASSPGTRETQYF. In DNA form, the CDR3 reads TGTGCCAGCAGCCCAGGGACCCGGGAGACCCAGTACTTC.

V usage is TRBV2 and J usage is TRBJ2-4; maybe TRBD1 (5 bases). From germline, CDR1 is SNHLY and CDR2 FYNNEI. The CDR3 has 15 amino acids. The V end lost 5 bases, the J end lost 1 base, and 12 bases lay between the germline ends. CDR3 nucleotide sequence: TGTGCCAGCAGTCGACAGTTCCAGGCCAAAAACATTCAGTACTTC. Protein: CASSRQFQAKNIQYF.

The chain carries TRBV2 and TRBJ2-7; D uncertain. Germline values: CDR1 SNHLY, CDR2 FYNNEI. The CDR3 sequence is 15 residues long. Trimming took off 7 bases at V and 2 bases at J, with 18 bases between the two ends. As DNA, the CDR3 is TGTGCCAGCACCTCCTCGAGGACCTTTACCTACGAGCAGTACTTC. Translation gives CASTSSRTFTYEQYF.

The V call is TRBV6-5, the J call TRBJ2-5; 9 bases are shared with TRBD1. This CDR3 has 14 amino acids. Germline loops: CDR1 MNHEY, CDR2 SVGAGI. V gave up 6 bases and J gave up 5 bases; unmatched junction bases: 7. In nucleotides, the CDR3 is TGTGCCAGCAGGAGGACAGGGGATACTGAGACCCAGTACTTC. Protein product: CASRRTGDTETQYF.

The chain links TRBV15 to TRBJ1-5; no definite D call. The germline V gene encodes CDR1 LNHNV and CDR2 YYDKDF (reference sequence). V was shortened by 5 bases and J by 5 bases, with 10 bases between the two germline ends. The CDR3 extends over 13 amino acids. CDR3 bases: TGTGCCACCAGCCCGGACGGGGATCAGCCCCAGCATTTT. Protein sequence: CATSPDGDQPQHF.

The chain's CDR3 is CASTRGWGSGANVLTF. In DNA, the CDR3 is TGTGCCAGCACCCGGGGATGGGGGTCCGGGGCCAACGTCCTGACTTTC. The chain recombines TRBV5-6 with TRBJ2-6; D tentatively reads TRBD1 or TRBD2 (5 bases each). The length of the CDR3 is 16 residues. The V end lost 6 bases, the J end lost 4 bases, and 17 bases lay between the germline ends. CDR1 is SGHDT and CDR2 is YYEEEE in the germline V gene.

The V call is TRBV6-5, the J call TRBJ1-3; 9 bases agree with TRBD1. The CDR3 is made up of 15 amino acids. Germline V lookup: CDR1 MNHEY, CDR2 SVGAGI. V dropped 7 bases and J dropped 4; count of bases not matched to a gene: 8. The CDR3 nucleotides read TGTGCCAGCAACTCCGGACAGGGGTACGGAAACACCATATATTTT. It codes for CASNSGQGYGNTIYF.

V and J are TRBV6-5 and TRBJ2-7; 9 positions match TRBD1. CDR1 MNHEY and CDR2 SVGAGI come from the germline V gene. After removal of 8 bases from V and 7 bases from J, the junction contained 12 bases not matched to a gene. This CDR3 has 14 residues. This CDR3 reads CASAPLQGAREQYF. CDR3 DNA: TGTGCCAGCGCCCCGTTACAGGGGGCGCGGGAGCAGTACTTC.

This rearrangement joins TRBV6-5 to TRBJ1-1; D uncertain. Trimming cost V 7 bases and J 5 bases, with 17 bases left between them. The CDR3 spans 14 residues. Germline-derived CDR1 and CDR2 are MNHEY and SVGAGI. CDR3 sequence: CASISLQLGTEAFF. CDR3 DNA sequence: TGTGCCAGCATTTCCCTACAGCTGGGGACTGAAGCTTTCTTT.

This clone was detected only once. V is TRBV7-2 and J is TRBJ2-1; D is uncertain. The CDR3 totals 15 residues. Germline loops: CDR1 SGHTA, CDR2 FQGNSA. The germline V and J ends were trimmed by 5 bases and 0 bases, with 11 bases remaining between them. The DNA for the CDR3 is TGTGCCAGCAGCCCAGGATACAGCTCCTACAATGAGCAGTTCTTC. Protein product: CASSPGYSSYNEQFF.

The chain links TRBV5-1 to TRBJ1-2, with D maybe TRBD1 (5 bases). The CDR3 covers 17 residues. Germline values: CDR1 SGHRS, CDR2 YFSETQ. V dropped 0 bases and J dropped 7 bases, with 22 bases sitting between them. CDR3 residues: CASSLAVWREGISGYTF. In nucleotides, the CDR3 is TGCGCCAGCAGCTTGGCCGTCTGGCGAGAGGGGATTTCTGGCTACACCTTC.

This chain uses TRBV4-2 with TRBJ2-7; D ambiguous. Trimming removed 3 bases at V and 4 bases at J, with 10 bases between. The CDR3 has 13 residues. Germline values: CDR1 LGHNA, CDR2 YNFKEQ. Here the CDR3 reads CASSQGNIYEQYF. The CDR3 nucleotides are TGTGCCAGCAGCCAGGGGAATATTTACGAGCAGTACTTC.

This clone was observed a few times. The chain recombines TRBV28 with TRBJ1-6; possible D gene TRBD1, 6 bases. Germline V gives CDR1 MDHEN, CDR2 SYDVKM. The CDR3 runs 10 residues. The CDR3 region is CVSGASPLHF. The CDR3 coding sequence is TGTGTTTCGGGGGCATCACCCCTCCACTTT.

CDR3 loop: CASSRPTSRITDTQYF. CDR3 coding DNA: TGTGCCAGCAGCCGCCCGACTAGCCGCATCACAGATACGCAGTATTTT. The chain has TRBV7-2 and TRBJ2-3; 7 bases fit TRBD2. This CDR3 spans 16 amino acids. The germline V gene encodes CDR1 SGHTA and CDR2 FQGNSA. With 5 bases clipped from V and 2 bases from J, the junction kept 10 bases outside the gene matches.

This clone appeared once. This chain connects TRBV5-1 to TRBJ2-2; 7 bases are shared with TRBD1. V shed 4 bases and J 0 bases; nucleotides not matched to a gene: 3. The length of the CDR3 is 15 residues. The germline CDR1 and CDR2 sequences are SGHRS and YFSETQ. Written as DNA, the CDR3 is TGCGCCAGCAGCCCCGGGACAGCGAACACCGGGGAGCTGTTTTTT. It is translated as CASSPGTANTGELFF.

The chain joins TRBV30 to TRBJ2-7; D is possibly TRBD1 (5 bases). Germline V gives CDR1 GTSNPN, CDR2 SVGIG (reference sequence). Deletions cut 0 bases from V and 4 bases from J, with 19 bases between. The CDR3 is 16 amino acids. CDR3 protein: CAWSVGWAGKSYEQYF. In DNA form, the CDR3 reads TGTGCCTGGAGTGTAGGTTGGGCAGGGAAGTCTTACGAGCAGTACTTC.